This T cell receptor beta chain was obtained from a study of blood T cell dynamics during melanoma immunotherapy. At the level of the study: Patients with metastatic melanoma got pembrolizumab or nivolumab-ipilimumab as first-line care.

The time point is: week 3, after first cycle of checkpoint inhibitor. One draw preceded checkpoint blockade; another followed its first cycle at week 3. Overall study results and limits: PBMC repertoires of eventual disease-control patients split at W3 into clonality or diversity gains.

Using immunoSEQ multiplex PCR, the repertoire was profiled, and TCRdb retains in-frame clones only, with some absent. Of around 8,000 clones in the sample, around 85% are singletons; the top ten hold roughly 4%. The count of this clone is one. As yet, its antigen is unknown. The CDR3 spans 13 residues. The V gene's germline CDR1 is SGDLS and CDR2 YYNGEE. V was shortened by 4 bases and J by 5 bases, with 12 bases between the two germline ends. Sample: blood, taken from a patient treated with checkpoint blockade. V gene TRBV9 combines with J gene TRBJ1-2; D not certain. The sequence came from a human donor with melanoma. The CDR3 nucleotides read TGTGCCAGCAGCTCTGGACTGGTTTATGGCTACACCTTC. Translating it yields CASSSGLVYGYTF.